A single sample gave rise to the 5 T cell receptor beta chains below, sequenced in a study of T cells after yellow fever vaccination. TCRdb recomputed calls from the 5' RACE reads with MiXCR, one row per CDR3 protein. The table records 150,000 to 200,000 distinct CDR3 sequences, about 6% of them present only once. Sample: CD4+ T cells sorted from PBMCs, taken on the day of the first yellow fever vaccination. All receptors come from a man in his late teens or twenties who received the YFV17D yellow fever vaccine.

This clonotype appeared many times. V gene TRBV7-9 combines with J gene TRBJ2-1; D is unclear. This CDR3 comprises 15 residues. The germline V gene has CDR1 SEHNR and CDR2 FQNEAQ (reference sequence). V shed 1 base and J shed 0 bases, with 7 bases lying between them. The CDR3 spells CASSLGRASYNEQFF. The CDR3 nucleotides are TGTGCCAGCAGCTTAGGACGGGCCTCCTACAATGAGCAGTTCTTC.

CDR3 protein: CAISAGRGGGDRETQYF. Written as DNA, the CDR3 is TGTGCCATCAGTGCCGGTCGGGGGGGCGGGGACAGAGAGACCCAGTACTTC. V usage is TRBV10-3 and J usage is TRBJ2-5, with D possibly matching TRBD2 (8 bases). The CDR3 runs 17 residues. Germline assignment: CDR1 ENHRY and CDR2 SYGVKD. Trimming removed 4 bases at V and 4 bases at J, with 22 bases between.

This clonotype was detected many times. CDR3 coding DNA: TGTGCCAGCAGCTTGAAGCGGGGGGGCCTCGATGAGCAGTTCTTC. Protein: CASSLKRGGLDEQFF. The chain couples TRBV7-9 to TRBJ2-1, with 10 nucleotides matching TRBD2. The V and J ends lost 3 bases and 8 bases, in that order; junction bases with no gene match: 7. This CDR3 has 15 amino acids. Germline V gives CDR1 SEHNR, CDR2 FQNEAQ (reference sequence).

This clonotype was observed many times. V and J are TRBV5-5 and TRBJ2-7; D remains unclear. The V gene's germline CDR1 is SGHKS and CDR2 YYEKEE (reference sequence). The CDR3 totals 14 residues. V lost 9 bases, J lost 3 bases, and 19 bases lay in between. The chain's CDR3 is CAKKIGPTHYEQYV. CDR3 bases: TGTGCCAAAAAAATAGGCCCAACGCACTACGAGCAGTACGTC.

This clonotype came up many times. The CDR3 loop is CSARAPTRSGELFF. The CDR3 bases are TGCAGTGCTAGGGCCCCGACCCGGAGCGGGGAGCTGTTTTTT. The chain employs TRBV20-1 and TRBJ2-2, with no clear D. Trimming took 3 bases from V and 7 from J, leaving 15 bases between them. Germline CDR1 reads DFQATT; CDR2 reads SNEGSKA (reference sequence). The CDR3 length is 14 residues.